This T cell receptor (beta chain) was documented in a study of shared clonotypes between healthy human individuals. The study's findings and limits: It was observed that roughly 5% of naive CD4 clonotypes were shared across several donors. Compared with clonotypes that all four donors shared, non-shared clonotypes had lower generation probabilities.

The germline V gene has CDR1 SGDLS and CDR2 YYNGEE. The CDR3 extends over 15 amino acids. With V trimmed by 1 base and J by 4 bases, 5 bases remained unmatched. This clone was observed once. Its antigen is unknown. The sample contains more than one DNA sequence encoding this CDR3. An assay was performed, and its level was deep. Several immunoSEQ plates received, in even portions, the genomic DNA of each subset. Libraries were prepared by immunoSEQ multiplex PCR; TCRdb keeps only in-frame clonotypes and omits some of them. The repertoire holds 2 million to 2.5 million clones, with 80% to 95% as singletons.

Sequenced input: naive CD4+ T cells from PBMCs. The subset: CD45RA+ positively selected. The V and J genes are TRBV9 and TRBJ2-1; 7 bases are shared with TRBD2. The TCR sequence derives from a man between 18 and 29 years old in good health. Some clones in this sample may be carry-over from other donors' samples. Written as DNA, the CDR3 is TGTGCCAGCAGCGTATCTAGCGGACTATACAATGAGCAGTTCTTC. Encoded protein: CASSVSSGLYNEQFF.